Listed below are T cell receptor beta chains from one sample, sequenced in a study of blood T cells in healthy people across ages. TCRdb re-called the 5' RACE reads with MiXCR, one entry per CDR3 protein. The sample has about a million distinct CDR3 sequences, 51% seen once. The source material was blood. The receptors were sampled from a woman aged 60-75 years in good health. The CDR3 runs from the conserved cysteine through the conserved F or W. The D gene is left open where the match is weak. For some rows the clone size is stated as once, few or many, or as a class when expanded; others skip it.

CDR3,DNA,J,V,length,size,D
CSANLAGGLLSYEQYF,TGCAGTGCTAATCTAGCGGGAGGCTTACTCTCCTACGAGCAGTACTTC,TRBJ2-7,TRBV20-1,16,.,TRBD2
CASHEQQNIQYF,TGTGCCAGCCATGAGCAGCAAAACATTCAGTACTTC,TRBJ2-4,TRBV2,12,.,.
CASSLSNTASDTQYF,TGTGCCAGCAGTTTGTCTAACACGGCCTCCGATACGCAGTATTTT,TRBJ2-3,TRBV27,15,.,.
CASSLRRVGADTQYF,TGTGCCAGCAGTTTGCGTCGAGTAGGGGCAGATACGCAGTATTTT,TRBJ2-3,TRBV12-3/TRBV12-4,15,.,.
CASSQGQLGYGYTF,TGTGCCAGCAGCCAAGGACAGCTTGGCTATGGCTACACCTTC,TRBJ1-2,TRBV3-1,14,.,.
CASSQDLLGEQYF,TGTGCCAGCAGCCAAGACCTATTAGGCGAGCAGTACTTC,TRBJ2-7,TRBV3-1,13,few,.
CRPQGQFF,TGCAGACCCCAAGGGCAGTTCTTC,TRBJ2-1,TRBV20-1,8,few,.
CASSFLAASSTDTQYF,TGTGCCAGCAGTTTTCTAGCGGCCTCTAGCACAGATACGCAGTATTTT,TRBJ2-3,TRBV28,16,few,TRBD2
CSARSGGLAIQYF,TGCAGTGCTAGAAGTGGCGGGCTGGCCATTCAGTACTTC,TRBJ2-4,TRBV20-1,13,few,.
CASSKGTNNEQFF,TGCGCCAGCAGCAAAGGGACAAACAATGAGCAGTTCTTC,TRBJ2-1,TRBV5-1,13,few,.
CASSLYQGPDTQYF,TGTGCCAGCAGTTTATATCAGGGTCCAGATACGCAGTATTTT,TRBJ2-3,TRBV28,14,few,.
CASSLASARAGLNTEAFF,TGTGCCAGCAGCTTAGCCTCGGCCCGAGCAGGACTGAACACTGAAGCTTTCTTT,TRBJ1-1,TRBV7-9,18,.,.
CASSYSKGTDTQYF,TGTGCCAGCAGTTACTCGAAGGGAACAGATACGCAGTATTTT,TRBJ2-3,TRBV6-2/TRBV6-3,14,.,.
CASSLDRVEGANQPQHF,TGTGCCAGCAGCTTGGACAGGGTCGAGGGTGCAAATCAGCCCCAGCATTTT,TRBJ1-5,TRBV5-5,17,.,.
CASSLPSGVYNEQFF,TGTGCCAGCAGCTTACCTAGCGGGGTCTACAATGAGCAGTTCTTC,TRBJ2-1,TRBV7-9,15,few,TRBD2
CSVEPIVDSGSGNTIYF,TGCAGCGTTGAACCCATAGTGGACTCAGGCTCTGGAAACACCATATATTTT,TRBJ1-3,TRBV29-1,17,.,.
CSAAPRDGGALGETQYF,TGCAGTGCCGCTCCGAGGGATGGGGGCGCGTTAGGAGAGACCCAGTACTTC,TRBJ2-5,TRBV20-1,17,.,.
CASSPVTEAFF,TGTGCCAGCAGTCCCGTGACTGAAGCTTTCTTT,TRBJ1-1,TRBV27,11,once,.
CASSQDPQSEQFF,TGTGCCAGCAGCCAAGACCCGCAGAGTGAGCAGTTCTTC,TRBJ2-1,TRBV4-2,13,few,.
CASSGSSYNEQYF,TGTGCCAGCAGCGGGAGCTCCTACAATGAGCAGTACTTC,TRBJ2-7,TRBV11-2,13,.,.
CASSLSGTSGTPNTGELFF,TGTGCCAGCAGCTTGTCCGGGACTAGCGGGACCCCGAACACCGGGGAGCTGTTTTTT,TRBJ2-2,TRBV7-2,19,few,TRBD2
CSVPRPNNEQFF,TGCAGCGTACCCCGACCCAACAATGAGCAGTTCTTC,TRBJ2-1,TRBV29-1,12,few,.
CASSRGREVNNEQFF,TGCGCCAGCAGTAGGGGGCGGGAGGTGAACAATGAGCAGTTCTTC,TRBJ2-1,TRBV4-1,15,.,.
CASSLGPAYAAKNIQYF,TGTGCCAGCAGCTTGGGTCCGGCCTATGCAGCCAAAAACATTCAGTACTTC,TRBJ2-4,TRBV7-2,17,.,.
CASSPGQENQPQHF,TGCGCCAGCAGCCCGGGACAGGAGAATCAGCCCCAGCATTTT,TRBJ1-5,TRBV5-1,14,.,TRBD1
CASRQPGLAGVEQFF,TGTGCCAGCAGGCAGCCGGGACTAGCGGGAGTGGAGCAGTTCTTC,TRBJ2-1,TRBV14,15,.,TRBD2
CASSYHSERGEQYF,TGTGCCAGCAGTTATCATAGCGAGAGAGGGGAGCAGTACTTC,TRBJ2-5,TRBV6-6,14,few,.
CASTPNSGTETQYF,TGTGCCAGCACCCCCAATAGCGGGACGGAGACCCAGTACTTC,TRBJ2-5,TRBV7-9,14,many,TRBD2
CATSDVPGIINYGYTF,TGTGCCACCAGTGATGTGCCAGGGATTATAAACTATGGCTACACCTTC,TRBJ1-2,TRBV24-1,16,.,.
CSARSRTGFYEQYF,TGCAGTGCTAGATCCCGGACAGGGTTCTACGAGCAGTACTTC,TRBJ2-7,TRBV20-1,14,once,TRBD1
CASSLETLDYEQYF,TGTGCCAGCAGTTTGGAGACATTGGACTACGAGCAGTACTTC,TRBJ2-7,TRBV27,14,few,.
CSASYTGPGNEKLFF,TGCAGTGCTAGCTATACAGGGCCCGGTAATGAAAAACTGTTTTTT,TRBJ1-4,TRBV20-1,15,.,.
CSPYRANHYGYTF,TGCAGTCCTTACAGGGCCAATCACTATGGCTACACCTTC,TRBJ1-2,TRBV20-1,13,.,.
CASTPTGDYGYTF,TGTGCCAGCACCCCTACAGGGGACTATGGCTACACCTTC,TRBJ1-2,TRBV6-6,13,.,TRBD1
CSATPLAGADTQYF,TGCAGTGCTACCCCACTAGCGGGAGCTGATACGCAGTATTTT,TRBJ2-3,TRBV20-1,14,few,TRBD2
CASSVRRLAETQYF,TGTGCCAGCAGCGTCCGACGCCTGGCGGAGACCCAGTACTTC,TRBJ2-5,TRBV3-1,14,once,.